The entry below gives a single T cell receptor beta chain sequence along with its context. The sample comes from a study of PD-L1 blockade in urothelial cancer. Sequencing used immunoSEQ multiplex PCR; TCRdb keeps in-frame clones, though not all of them. Among roughly 40,000 clones, approximately 90% were seen once, and the ten largest hold just under 25%. The time point here: pretreatment peripheral blood. J was trimmed by 7 bases and V by 3 bases; bases with no gene match: 5. Looked up from germline, CDR1 is LNHDA and CDR2 is SQIVND (reference sequence). The CDR3 has 14 amino acids. This TCR was sampled from a donor aged 40 or over with urothelial cancer. The chain has TRBV19 and TRBJ1-4; 7 bases match TRBD1. The sample was PBMCs, taken around atezolizumab (anti-PD-L1) treatment. In DNA, the CDR3 is TGTGCCAGTAGTATGGGGCAGGGGGGTGAAAAACTGTTTTTT. Amino acids: CASSMGQGGEKLFF.